The 5 T cell receptor beta chains reported below all come from one sample, sequenced in a study of blood T cell repertoires in COVID-19. The assay was immunoSEQ multiplex PCR, and TCRdb's table has in-frame clones only and misses some. The table lists 270,000 or so clones, 90% of them singletons, with 2.1% in the top ten. Sequenced input: peripheral blood. The receptors here all came from a woman in her sixties or seventies with COVID-19, enrolled during active disease.

The chain recombines TRBV4-1 with TRBJ1-2; D remains unclear. The CDR3 is 17 residues long. The V gene's germline CDR1 is MGHRA and CDR2 YSYEKL. V lost 0 bases and J 4 bases, leaving 18 bases between the germline ends. The CDR3 here is CASSQDESDVVFYGYTF. CDR3 bases: TGCGCCAGCAGCCAAGATGAAAGCGACGTTGTCTTCTATGGCTACACCTTC.

The V and J genes are TRBV5-6 and TRBJ2-3, with D perhaps matching TRBD2 (6 bases). The germline gives CDR1 SGHDT, CDR2 YYEEEE. This CDR3 is built from 17 residues. The V and J ends lost 0 bases and 5 bases respectively, with 19 bases between them. The CDR3 DNA follows: TGTGCCAGCAGCTTGGCGGGGGTGGATTTTGGAGAAGATACGCAGTATTTT. Encoded protein: CASSLAGVDFGEDTQYF.

The chain is built from TRBV27 and TRBJ1-4; 7 bases fit TRBD1. This CDR3 spans 13 amino acids. The germline gives CDR1 MNHEY, CDR2 SMNVEV (reference sequence). Unmatched junction bases numbered 1, after V lost 5 bases and J lost 4 bases. CDR3 coding DNA: TGTGCCAGCAGTAGACAGGGTAATGAAAAACTGTTTTTT. Its protein product is CASSRQGNEKLFF.

This sequence joins TRBV9 and TRBJ2-1, with 9 bases matching TRBD1. The V gene end was trimmed by 0 bases and the J gene end by 5 bases; junction bases not matched to a gene: 12. Germline V gives CDR1 SGDLS, CDR2 YYNGEE. This CDR3 spans 18 amino acids. CDR3 protein: CASSVGTGQGVRDNEQFF. For the CDR3, the DNA is TGTGCCAGCAGCGTAGGGACGGGACAGGGAGTGAGGGACAATGAGCAGTTCTTC.

The chain is built from TRBV5-4 and TRBJ1-2; 9 bases match TRBD1. Germline CDR1 and CDR2: SGHNT and YYREEE (reference sequence). The CDR3 length is 13 residues. Trimming at V came to 2 bases and at J to 9 bases, leaving 5 bases not matched to a gene. CDR3 sequence: CASSFPGQGSYTF. The CDR3 nucleotides are TGTGCCAGCAGCTTCCCGGGACAGGGAAGCTACACCTTC.